This T cell receptor beta chain was captured by sequencing in a study of T cell changes during pregnancy in multiple sclerosis. The V gene's germline CDR1 is SGHKS and CDR2 YYEKEE (reference sequence). Germline trimming cut 4 bases from V and 1 base from J; bases unmatched to any gene: 8. The CDR3 runs 15 residues. Using immunoSEQ multiplex PCR, the repertoire was profiled, and TCRdb retains in-frame clones only, with some absent. The data show 80,000 to 95,000 clones, with 90% to 95% seen just once and more than 1% held by the top ten. The clonotype originates from a female donor with multiple sclerosis, enrolled in a pregnancy study. The chain employs TRBV5-5 and TRBJ2-7; 7 bases line up with TRBD1. Source: peripheral blood, taken in the second trimester of pregnancy. This CDR3 is CASSIGQALSYEQYF. The CDR3 DNA is TGTGCCAGCAGCATAGGACAGGCCCTATCCTACGAGCAGTACTTC.